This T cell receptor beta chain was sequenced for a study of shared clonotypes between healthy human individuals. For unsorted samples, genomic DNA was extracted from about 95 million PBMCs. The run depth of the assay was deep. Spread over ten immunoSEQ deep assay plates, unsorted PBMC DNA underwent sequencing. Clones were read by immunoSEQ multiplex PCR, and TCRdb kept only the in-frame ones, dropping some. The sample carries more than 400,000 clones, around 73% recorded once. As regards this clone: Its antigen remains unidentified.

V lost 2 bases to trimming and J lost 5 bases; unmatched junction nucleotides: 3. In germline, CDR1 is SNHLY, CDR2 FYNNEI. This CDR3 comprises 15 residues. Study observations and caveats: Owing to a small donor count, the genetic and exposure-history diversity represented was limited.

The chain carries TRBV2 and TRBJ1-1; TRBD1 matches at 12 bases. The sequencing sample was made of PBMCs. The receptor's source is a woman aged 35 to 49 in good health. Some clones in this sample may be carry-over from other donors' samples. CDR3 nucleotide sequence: TGTGCCAGCAGTGAATGGGACAGGGGGCGTACTGAAGCTTTCTTT. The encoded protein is CASSEWDRGRTEAFF.